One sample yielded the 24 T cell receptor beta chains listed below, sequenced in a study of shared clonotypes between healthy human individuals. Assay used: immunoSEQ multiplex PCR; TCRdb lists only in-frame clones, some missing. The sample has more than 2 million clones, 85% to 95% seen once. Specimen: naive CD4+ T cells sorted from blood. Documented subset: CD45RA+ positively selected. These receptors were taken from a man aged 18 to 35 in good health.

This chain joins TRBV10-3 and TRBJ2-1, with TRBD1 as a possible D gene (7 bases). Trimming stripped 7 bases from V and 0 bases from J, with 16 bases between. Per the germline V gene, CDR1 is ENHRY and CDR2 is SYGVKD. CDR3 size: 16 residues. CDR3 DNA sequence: TGTGCCATCAACTCCAGGGGGGAGATCTCCTACAATGAGCAGTTCTTC. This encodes CAINSRGEISYNEQFF.

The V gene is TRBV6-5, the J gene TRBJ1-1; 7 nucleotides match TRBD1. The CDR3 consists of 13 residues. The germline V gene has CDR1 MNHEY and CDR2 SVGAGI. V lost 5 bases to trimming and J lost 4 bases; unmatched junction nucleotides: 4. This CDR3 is CASSDRAGTEAFF. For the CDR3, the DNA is TGTGCCAGCAGTGACAGGGCGGGCACTGAAGCTTTCTTT.

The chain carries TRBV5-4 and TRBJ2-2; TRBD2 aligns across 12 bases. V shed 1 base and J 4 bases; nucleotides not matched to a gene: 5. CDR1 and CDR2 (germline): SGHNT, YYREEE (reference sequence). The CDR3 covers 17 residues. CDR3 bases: TGTGCCAGCAGCTTGTCTGGACTAGCGGGAAGCACCGGGGAGCTGTTTTTT. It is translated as CASSLSGLAGSTGELFF.

CDR3 bases: TGTGCCAGCAGTGATGAGGCAGATACGCAGTATTTT. This codes for CASSDEADTQYF. The genes are TRBV2 and TRBJ2-3; D is ambiguous. From germline, CDR1 is SNHLY and CDR2 FYNNEI. Trimming pared 3 bases from V and 4 bases from J, leaving 5 bases between. The CDR3 runs to 12 residues.

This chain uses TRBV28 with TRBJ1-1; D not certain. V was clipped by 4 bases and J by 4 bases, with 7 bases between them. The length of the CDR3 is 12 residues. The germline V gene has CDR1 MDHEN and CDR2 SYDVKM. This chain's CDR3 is CASSSGITEAFF. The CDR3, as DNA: TGTGCCAGCAGTTCAGGAATCACTGAAGCTTTCTTT.

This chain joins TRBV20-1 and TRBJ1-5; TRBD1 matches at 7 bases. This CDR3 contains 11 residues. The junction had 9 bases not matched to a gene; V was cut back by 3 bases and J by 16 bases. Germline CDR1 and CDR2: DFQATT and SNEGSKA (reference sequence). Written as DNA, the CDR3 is TGCAGTGCTAGTAGACAGGGTATGGAACATTTT. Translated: CSASRQGMEHF.

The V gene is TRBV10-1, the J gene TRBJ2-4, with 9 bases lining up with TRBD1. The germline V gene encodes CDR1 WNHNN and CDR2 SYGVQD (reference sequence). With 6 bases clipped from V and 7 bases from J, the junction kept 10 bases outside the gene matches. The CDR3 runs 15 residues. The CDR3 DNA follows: TGCGCCAGCAGCGAGAACGGACAGGGGAGGAACATTCAGTACTTC. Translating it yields CASSENGQGRNIQYF.

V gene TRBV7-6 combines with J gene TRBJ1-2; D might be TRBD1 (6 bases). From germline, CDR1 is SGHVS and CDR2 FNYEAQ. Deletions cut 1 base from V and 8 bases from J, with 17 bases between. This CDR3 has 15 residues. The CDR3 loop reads CASSLVGAAGEGYTF. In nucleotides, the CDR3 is TGTGCCAGCAGCTTAGTAGGCGCCGCAGGGGAGGGCTACACCTTC.

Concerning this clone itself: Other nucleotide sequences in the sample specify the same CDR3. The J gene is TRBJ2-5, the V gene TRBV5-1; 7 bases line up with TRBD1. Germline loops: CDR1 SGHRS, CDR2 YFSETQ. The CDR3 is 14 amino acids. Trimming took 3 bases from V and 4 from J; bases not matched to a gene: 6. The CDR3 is CASSYTGERETQYF. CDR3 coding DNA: TGCGCCAGCAGCTATACAGGGGAACGAGAGACCCAGTACTTC.

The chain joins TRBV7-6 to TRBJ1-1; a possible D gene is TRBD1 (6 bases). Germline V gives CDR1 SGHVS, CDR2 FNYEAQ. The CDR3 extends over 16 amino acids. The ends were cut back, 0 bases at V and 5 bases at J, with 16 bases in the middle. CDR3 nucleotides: TGTGCCAGCAGCTTAGCTACAGGGCAGGTGGGGACTGAAGCTTTCTTT. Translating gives CASSLATGQVGTEAFF.

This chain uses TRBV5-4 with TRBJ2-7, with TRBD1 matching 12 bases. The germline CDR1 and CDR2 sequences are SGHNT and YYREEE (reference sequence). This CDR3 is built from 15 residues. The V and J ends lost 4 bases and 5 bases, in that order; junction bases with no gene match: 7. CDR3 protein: CASSQEGQGAHEQYF. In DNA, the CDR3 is TGTGCCAGCAGCCAAGAGGGACAGGGGGCACACGAGCAGTACTTC.

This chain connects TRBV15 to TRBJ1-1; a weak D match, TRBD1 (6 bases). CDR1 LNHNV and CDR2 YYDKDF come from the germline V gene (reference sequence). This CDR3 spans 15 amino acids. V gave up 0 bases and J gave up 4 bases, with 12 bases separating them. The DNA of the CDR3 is TGTGCCACCAGCAGAGATCGGGGGGGCGGCACTGAAGCTTTCTTT. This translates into CATSRDRGGGTEAFF.

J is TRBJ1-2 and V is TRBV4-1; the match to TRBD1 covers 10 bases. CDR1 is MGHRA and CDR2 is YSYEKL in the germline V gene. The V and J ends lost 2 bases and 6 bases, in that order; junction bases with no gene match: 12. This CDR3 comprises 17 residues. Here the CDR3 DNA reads TGCGCCAGCAGCCAATTTTCGCCGGGACAGGGGTCCCATGGCTACACCTTC. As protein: CASSQFSPGQGSHGYTF.

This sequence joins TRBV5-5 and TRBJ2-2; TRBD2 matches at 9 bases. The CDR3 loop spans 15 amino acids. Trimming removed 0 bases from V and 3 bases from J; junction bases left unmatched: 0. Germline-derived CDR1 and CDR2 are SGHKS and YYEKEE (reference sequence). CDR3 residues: CASSLGLADTGELFF. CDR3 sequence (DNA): TGTGCCAGCAGCTTGGGACTAGCGGACACCGGGGAGCTGTTTTTT.

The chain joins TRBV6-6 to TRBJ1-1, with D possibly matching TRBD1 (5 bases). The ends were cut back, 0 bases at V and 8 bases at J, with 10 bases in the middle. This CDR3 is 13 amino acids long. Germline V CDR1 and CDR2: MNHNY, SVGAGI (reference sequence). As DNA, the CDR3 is TGTGCCAGCAGTTACTCGGGAGGGGACGAAGCTTTCTTT. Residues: CASSYSGGDEAFF.

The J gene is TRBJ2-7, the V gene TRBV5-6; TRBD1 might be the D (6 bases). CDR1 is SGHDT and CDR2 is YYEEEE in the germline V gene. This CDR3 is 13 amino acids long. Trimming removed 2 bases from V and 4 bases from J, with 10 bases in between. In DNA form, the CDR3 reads TGTGCCAGCAGCTTTACAGGGTTGTACGAGCAGTACTTC. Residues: CASSFTGLYEQYF.

The CDR3, as DNA: TGCGCCAGCAGCTTGGGATACGGGAGCTCCTACAATGAGCAGTTCTTC. It yields the protein CASSLGYGSSYNEQFF. This chain links TRBV5-1 with TRBJ2-1, with D maybe TRBD2 (6 bases). In germline, CDR1 is SGHRS, CDR2 YFSETQ. V lost 0 bases and J 0 bases, leaving 10 bases between the germline ends. The CDR3 is 16 residues long.

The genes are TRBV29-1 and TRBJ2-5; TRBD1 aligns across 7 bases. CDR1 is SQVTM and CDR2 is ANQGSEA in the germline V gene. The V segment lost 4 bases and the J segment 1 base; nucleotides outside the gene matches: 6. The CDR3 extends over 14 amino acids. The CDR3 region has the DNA TGCAGCGTTGTCAGGGGGACAGTCCAAGAGACCCAGTACTTC. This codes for CSVVRGTVQETQYF.

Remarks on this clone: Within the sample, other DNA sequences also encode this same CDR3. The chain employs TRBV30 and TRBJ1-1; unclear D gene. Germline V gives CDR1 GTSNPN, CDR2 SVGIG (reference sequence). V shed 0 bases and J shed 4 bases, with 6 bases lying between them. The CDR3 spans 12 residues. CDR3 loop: CAWSVLPTEAFF. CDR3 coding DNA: TGTGCCTGGAGTGTACTGCCCACTGAAGCTTTCTTT.

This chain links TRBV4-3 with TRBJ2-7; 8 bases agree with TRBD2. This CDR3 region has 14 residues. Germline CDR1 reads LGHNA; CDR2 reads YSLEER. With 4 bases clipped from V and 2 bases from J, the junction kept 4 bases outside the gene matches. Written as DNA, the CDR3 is TGCGCCAGCAGCCGCCAGCGGGAGACCTACGAGCAGTACTTC. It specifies CASSRQRETYEQYF.

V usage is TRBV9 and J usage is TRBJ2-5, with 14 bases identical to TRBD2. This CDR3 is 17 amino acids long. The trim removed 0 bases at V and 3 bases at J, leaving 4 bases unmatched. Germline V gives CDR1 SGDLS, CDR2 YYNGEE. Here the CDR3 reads CASSVAGTSGGKETQYF. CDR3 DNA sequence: TGTGCCAGCAGCGTAGCCGGGACTAGCGGGGGAAAAGAGACCCAGTACTTC. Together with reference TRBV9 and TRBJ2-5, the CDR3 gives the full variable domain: DSGVTQTPKHLITATGQRVTLRCSPRSGDLSVYWYQQSLDQGLQFLIQYYNGEERAKGNILERFSAQQFPDLHSELNLSSLELGDSALYFCASSVAGTSGGKETQYFGPGTRLLVL.

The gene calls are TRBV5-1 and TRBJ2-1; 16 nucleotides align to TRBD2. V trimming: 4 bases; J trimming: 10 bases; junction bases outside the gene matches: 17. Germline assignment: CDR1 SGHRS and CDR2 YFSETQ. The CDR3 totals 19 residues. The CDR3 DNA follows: TGCGCCAGCAGCCCTCTAAGTAGTACCGGGACTAGCGGGGGGGAAGAGCAGTTCTTC. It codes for CASSPLSSTGTSGGEEQFF. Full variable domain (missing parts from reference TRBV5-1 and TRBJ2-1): KAGVTQTPRYLIKTRGQQVTLSCSPISGHRSVSWYQQTPGQGLQFLFEYFSETQRNKGNFPGRFSGRQFSNSRSEMNVSTLELGDSALYLCASSPLSSTGTSGGEEQFFGPGTRLTVL.

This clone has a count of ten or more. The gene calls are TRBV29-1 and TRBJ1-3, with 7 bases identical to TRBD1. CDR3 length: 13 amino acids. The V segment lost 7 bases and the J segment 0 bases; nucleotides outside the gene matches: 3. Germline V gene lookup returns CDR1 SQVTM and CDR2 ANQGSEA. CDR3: CSGTGDSGNTIYF. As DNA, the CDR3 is TGCAGCGGGACAGGCGACTCTGGAAACACCATATATTTT.

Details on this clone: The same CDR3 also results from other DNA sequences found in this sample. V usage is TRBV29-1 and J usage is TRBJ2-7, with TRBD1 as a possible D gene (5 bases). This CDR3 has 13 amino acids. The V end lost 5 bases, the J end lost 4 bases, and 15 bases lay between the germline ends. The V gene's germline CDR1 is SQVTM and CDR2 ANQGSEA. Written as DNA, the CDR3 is TGCAGCGTTCAACAGGTTTTAACTTACGAGCAGTACTTC. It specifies CSVQQVLTYEQYF.